This is a list of T cell receptor beta chains from one sample in a study of OX40 agonist ivuxolimab in advanced cancers. Assay: immunoSEQ multiplex PCR; the TCRdb copy retains only in-frame clones and omits some. This table holds some 87,000 clones, 90% to 95% found once. Sequenced material: CD4+ or CD8+ T cells sorted from blood, taken in a trial of the OX40 agonist ivuxolimab. Every receptor here comes from an adult with an advanced solid tumor such as melanoma, head and neck, liver or kidney cancer. Both conserved end residues are part of each CDR3. A D gene is named only where the DNA matches it firmly. Where a row states a size, it is once, few, many or the class of an expanded clone; other rows omit it.

TRBV5-1	.	TRBD2	TRBJ2-5	CASAKSGGRQETQYF	TGCGCCAGCGCGAAGTCCGGCGGGAGACAGGAGACCCAGTACTTC
TRBV7-2	.	TRBD1	TRBJ2-7	CASSYRESRDRSYEQYF	TGTGCCAGCAGCTATAGGGAAAGTCGGGACAGGTCCTACGAGCAGTACTTC
TRBV30	.	TRBD2	TRBJ2-2	CASSFAGVGTGELFF	TGTGCCTCCTCCTTCGCGGGAGTTGGGACCGGGGAGCTGTTTTTT
TRBV27	.	TRBD2	TRBJ2-7	CASSRGSGRHYEQYF	TGTGCCAGCAGTCGAGGGAGCGGGAGGCACTACGAGCAGTACTTC
TRBV5-6	.	.	TRBJ1-1	CASSTVRNEAFF	TGTGCCAGCAGCACAGTAAGGAATGAAGCTTTCTTT
TRBV11-2	.	.	TRBJ1-2	CASSLLSGSNYGYTF	TGTGCCAGCAGCTTACTTTCGGGTTCTAACTATGGCTACACCTTC
TRBV4-2	.	.	TRBJ2-3	CASSPGNSGTQYF	TGTGCCAGCAGCCCGGGGAATTCGGGTACGCAGTATTTT
TRBV5-6	.	TRBD1	TRBJ2-5	CASSTGTGEYETQYF	TGTGCCAGCAGCACCGGGACAGGGGAGTATGAGACCCAGTACTTC
TRBV27	.	.	TRBJ2-2	CASRYGRENTGELFF	TGTGCCAGCAGGTATGGGCGGGAGAACACCGGGGAGCTGTTTTTT
TRBV7-9	once	TRBD1	TRBJ2-7	CASSPGWEQGEYEQYF	TGTGCCAGCAGCCCAGGGTGGGAGCAGGGGGAATACGAGCAGTACTTC
TRBV15	.	.	TRBJ2-1	CATSREARSSYNEQFF	TGTGCCACCAGCAGAGAAGCCCGGAGCTCCTACAATGAGCAGTTCTTC
TRBV10-2	.	.	TRBJ1-3	CASSETGGNTIYF	TGCGCCAGCAGTGAGACAGGGGGAAACACCATATATTTT
TRBV6-5	.	.	TRBJ1-1	CASTPGQHTEAFF	TGTGCCAGCACTCCCGGACAACACACTGAAGCTTTCTTT
TRBV4-3	once	.	TRBJ2-4	CASSQATGRENIQYF	TGCGCCAGCAGCCAAGCGACGGGCAGGGAAAACATTCAGTACTTC
TRBV16	.	.	TRBJ2-7	CASSPNVHEQYF	TGTGCCAGCAGCCCCAATGTCCACGAGCAGTACTTC
TRBV28	.	.	TRBJ2-7	CASSQPLEAGVYEQYF	TGTGCCAGCAGCCAACCCCTGGAAGCAGGGGTCTACGAGCAGTACTTC
TRBV11-2	.	.	TRBJ1-2	CASSESYGDYGYTF	TGTGCCAGCAGTGAATCATACGGGGACTATGGCTACACCTTC
TRBV2	.	.	TRBJ1-6	CASSDPGEGYNSPLHF	TGTGCCAGCAGTGATCCGGGGGAGGGCTATAATTCACCCCTCCACTTT
TRBV6-1	.	.	TRBJ2-7	CASSEGGYEQYF	TGTGCCAGCAGTGAAGGGGGCTACGAGCAGTACTTC
TRBV27	.	.	TRBJ2-1	CASSFSSYNEQFF	TGTGCCAGCAGTTTTTCCTCCTACAATGAGCAGTTCTTC
TRBV6-5	.	.	TRBJ2-3	CASAQDLSTDTQYF	TGTGCCAGCGCCCAGGACCTTAGCACAGATACGCAGTATTTT
TRBV7-3	.	TRBD2	TRBJ2-1	CASSLSTSGYNEQFF	TGTGCCAGCAGCTTATCCACTAGCGGCTACAATGAGCAGTTCTTC
TRBV5-6	.	TRBD1	TRBJ1-4	CASSLSRDRGRPNEKLFF	TGTGCCAGCAGCTTGTCCCGGGACAGGGGGCGGCCTAATGAAAAACTGTTTTTT
TRBV15	.	.	TRBJ2-6	CATSFRKRCDKSGQRPDF	TGTGCCACCAGCTTCCGAAAAAGGTGTGACAAGTCGGGCCAACGTCCTGACTTC
TRBV9	.	TRBD1	TRBJ2-3	CASSVGTGTSTDTQYF	TGTGCCAGCAGCGTAGGGACAGGGACGAGCACAGATACGCAGTATTTT
TRBV6-4	.	TRBD2	TRBJ2-3	CASSAGIAGAGDTQYF	TGTGCCAGCAGTGCCGGCATAGCGGGAGCAGGAGATACGCAGTATTTT
TRBV13	.	.	TRBJ1-1	CASSFWGGNTEAFF	TGTGCCAGCAGCTTTTGGGGGGGGAACACTGAAGCTTTCTTT
TRBV9	.	TRBD1	TRBJ2-3	CASSVVGQGTDTQYF	TGTGCCAGCAGCGTAGTGGGACAGGGCACAGATACGCAGTATTTT
TRBV29-1	.	TRBD2	TRBJ2-3	CSVDKAGATTDTQYF	TGCAGCGTTGATAAGGCGGGAGCAACTACAGATACGCAGTATTTT
TRBV5-1	.	TRBD1	TRBJ1-3	CASSGGQGVTSGNTIYF	TGCGCCAGCAGCGGCGGACAGGGGGTTACCTCTGGAAACACCATATATTTT
TRBV7-8	once	TRBD2	TRBJ2-5	CASSSGGTSGYQETQYF	TGTGCCAGCAGCTCCGGAGGGACTAGCGGCTATCAAGAGACCCAGTACTTC
TRBV11-3	.	.	TRBJ1-1	CASSLMQVEAFF	TGTGCCAGCAGCTTAATGCAGGTTGAAGCTTTCTTT
TRBV28	.	TRBD1	TRBJ1-5	CASSPTGGGQPQHF	TGTGCCAGCAGCCCGACAGGGGGAGGTCAGCCCCAGCATTTT
TRBV13	.	TRBD1	TRBJ2-2	CASSFTQGANGELFF	TGTGCCAGCAGCTTCACGCAGGGGGCCAACGGGGAGCTGTTTTTT
TRBV10-3	once	.	TRBJ2-7	CAIQVTNYEQYF	TGTGCCATACAGGTAACCAACTACGAGCAGTACTTC
TRBV9	.	.	TRBJ2-1	CASSLGGVRGEQFF	TGTGCCAGCAGCTTGGGAGGAGTTCGTGGTGAGCAGTTCTTC
TRBV12-5	.	.	TRBJ2-7	CASGLVGGNEQYF	TGTGCTAGTGGTTTGGTAGGGGGGAACGAGCAGTACTTC
TRBV13	.	TRBD2	TRBJ2-1	CASSLVSGSLSDEQFF	TGTGCCAGCAGCTTAGTTAGCGGGAGCCTCTCGGATGAGCAGTTCTTC
TRBV28	.	.	TRBJ1-4	CASSLLSAPTTNEKLFF	TGTGCCAGCAGTTTGTTGTCAGCTCCTACAACTAATGAAAAACTGTTTTTT
TRBV28	.	.	TRBJ2-3	CASSPPPGRLPTDTQYF	TGTGCCAGCAGTCCACCCCCCGGACGGCTCCCCACAGATACGCAGTATTTT
TRBV5-6	.	TRBD1	TRBJ1-1	CASSLALRGVVGAFF	TGTGCCAGCAGCTTGGCCCTCAGGGGGGTTGTTGGAGCTTTCTTT
TRBV19	.	TRBD1	TRBJ1-1	CASELFTGVGEAFF	TGTGCCAGTGAACTCTTCACAGGGGTGGGAGAAGCTTTCTTT
TRBV9	.	.	TRBJ2-7	CASSVVDYEQYF	TGTGCCAGCAGCGTAGTGGACTACGAGCAGTACTTC
TRBV19	.	.	TRBJ2-1	CASSIGTTGLIYNEQFF	TGTGCCAGTAGTATAGGAACAACCGGGTTAATCTACAATGAGCAGTTCTTC
TRBV11-2	.	.	TRBJ2-1	CASSLLRSSYNEQFF	TGTGCCAGCAGCTTACTCCGAAGCTCCTACAATGAGCAGTTCTTC
TRBV14	.	TRBD1	TRBJ2-1	CASSKRQGWPEQFF	TGTGCCAGCAGCAAAAGACAGGGTTGGCCTGAGCAGTTCTTC
TRBV9	.	.	TRBJ2-2	CASSRGEELFF	TGTGCCAGCTCCCGAGGGGAGGAGCTGTTTTTT
TRBV27	.	TRBD2	TRBJ2-7	CASSLKGWGGRFDYEQYF	TGTGCCAGCAGTTTAAAGGGGTGGGGCGGGAGGTTCGACTACGAGCAGTACTTC
TRBV9	.	.	TRBJ2-1	CASSSPRSYNEQFF	TGTGCCAGCAGCTCCCCTCGATCCTACAATGAGCAGTTCTTC